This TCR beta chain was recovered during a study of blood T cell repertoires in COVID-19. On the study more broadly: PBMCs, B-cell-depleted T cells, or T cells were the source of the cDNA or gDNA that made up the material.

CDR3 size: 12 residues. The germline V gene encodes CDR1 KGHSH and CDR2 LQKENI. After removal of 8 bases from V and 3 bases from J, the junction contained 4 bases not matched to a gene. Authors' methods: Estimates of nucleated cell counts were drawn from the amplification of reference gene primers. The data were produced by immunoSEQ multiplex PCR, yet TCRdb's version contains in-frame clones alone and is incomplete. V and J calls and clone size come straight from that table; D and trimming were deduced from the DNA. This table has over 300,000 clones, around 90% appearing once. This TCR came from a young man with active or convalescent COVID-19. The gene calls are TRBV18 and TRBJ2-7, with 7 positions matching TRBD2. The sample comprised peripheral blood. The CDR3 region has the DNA TGTGCCAGCAGGCGGGGGAACTACGAGCAGTACTTC. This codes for CASRRGNYEQYF.